This paragraph reports one TCR beta chain. The repertoire was sequenced with immunoSEQ multiplex PCR; TCRdb's copy has only in-frame clones and lacks some. This table holds 55,000 to 65,000 clones, approximately 90% found once. These data belong to a study of OX40 agonist ivuxolimab in advanced cancers. On the study more broadly: Intravenous ivuxolimab was administered to patients every 2 weeks at 0.01 to 10 mg/kg.

CDR1 is KGHSH, CDR2 LQKENI, per germline. The CDR3 runs 16 residues. V was shortened by 2 bases and J by 4 bases, with 15 bases between the two germline ends. The specimen comprised CD4+ or CD8+ T cells sorted from blood, sampled in a trial of the OX40 agonist ivuxolimab. The origin of this receptor is an adult with an advanced solid tumor such as melanoma, head and neck, liver or kidney cancer. The gene calls are TRBV18 and TRBJ1-5; maybe TRBD1 (6 bases). CDR3 nucleotides: TGTGCCAGCTCACCAAACGGACAGTCTGTTAATCAGCCCCAGCATTTT. Translated: CASSPNGQSVNQPQHF. Full variable domain (remainder filled in from reference TRBV18 and TRBJ1-5): NAGVMQNPRHLVRRRGQEARLRCSPMKGHSHVYWYRQLPEEGLKFMVYLQKENIIDESGMPKERFSAEFPKEGPSILRIQQVVRGDSAAYFCASSPNGQSVNQPQHFGDGTRLSIL.